The 10 T cell receptor beta chains presented below share a single source sample, sequenced in a study of T-cell reconstitution after alpha-beta-depleted transplantation in children. Preparation of the TCRbeta library was carried out with unique molecular identifiers. One entry per CDR3 protein results from TCRdb running MiXCR on the PCR reads. The sample lists some 87,000 distinct CDR3 sequences, 15% to 17% occurring once. The input for sequencing was PBMCs, mostly from graft donor cells, taken 180 days after TCRalphabeta/CD19-depleted stem cell transplant. The receptors originated from a male patient aged 2 to 9 who had a stem cell transplant for acute lymphoblastic leukemia, so the T cells may come from the graft donor.

This clonotype came up once. The chain joins TRBV19 to TRBJ1-1, with TRBD1 as a possible D gene (6 bases). The germline V and J ends were trimmed by 6 bases and 6 bases, with 11 bases remaining between them. Germline V lookup: CDR1 LNHDA, CDR2 SQIVND (reference sequence). CDR3 length: 12 residues. This chain's CDR3 is CASRLGGPEAFF. CDR3 coding DNA: TGTGCCAGTAGACTCGGGGGCCCTGAAGCTTTCTTT.

The chain carries TRBV5-6 and TRBJ1-3; no reliable D call. Looked up from germline, CDR1 is SGHDT and CDR2 is YYEEEE. The CDR3 is made up of 16 amino acids. V dropped 5 bases and J dropped 0 bases, with 15 bases sitting between them. The CDR3 loop is CASRTLGPYSGNTIYF. DNA for the CDR3: TGTGCCAGCAGGACCCTAGGCCCCTACTCTGGAAACACCATATATTTT.

The CDR3 loop is CASSLALNRVNYGYTF. CDR3 nucleotide sequence: TGTGCCAGCAGTTTAGCGCTAAACAGGGTTAACTATGGCTACACCTTC. The genes are TRBV12-3 or TRBV12-4 and TRBJ1-2, with D tentatively TRBD1 (6 bases). V shed 0 bases and J shed 1 base, with 12 bases lying between them. CDR3 length: 16 amino acids.

V gene TRBV7-6 combines with J gene TRBJ1-4; D not resolved. CDR3 length equals 16 residues. Germline CDR1 is SGHVS and CDR2 is FNYEAQ. The V and J ends lost 4 bases and 8 bases respectively, with 20 bases between them. The CDR3 nucleotides read TGTGCCAGCAGCTCCTATACCGGGCCTACGAGCGAAAAACTGTTTTTT. Translating gives CASSSYTGPTSEKLFF.

There are a few counts of this clonotype. The J gene is TRBJ2-5, the V gene TRBV18; D is unresolved. The CDR3 totals 13 residues. Trimming took 3 bases from V and 2 from J, leaving 7 bases between them. The germline CDR1 and CDR2 sequences are KGHSH and LQKENI. CDR3 amino acids: CASSPGSQETQYF. DNA of the CDR3: TGTGCCAGCTCACCGGGCAGTCAAGAGACCCAGTACTTC.

The V gene is TRBV5-1, the J gene TRBJ2-3; 8 bases align to TRBD2. CDR1 SGHRS and CDR2 YFSETQ come from the germline V gene. J was trimmed by 2 bases and V by 1 base; bases with no gene match: 9. The CDR3 loop spans 17 amino acids. As DNA, the CDR3 is TGCGCCAGCAGCTTGCCCGGGGGGGCGGGGGACACAGATACGCAGTATTTT. It is translated as CASSLPGGAGDTDTQYF.

The table lists this clonotype with a few counts. An end of the junction does not agree with germline; a read error may underlie this. The J gene is TRBJ1-5, the V gene TRBV7-9; D remains ambiguous. This CDR3 spans 17 amino acids. Per the germline V gene, CDR1 is SEHNR and CDR2 is FQNEAQ (reference sequence). CDR3 coding DNA: TGTGCCAGCAGTTTAGTTTCGCGGTTGAGGGACAATCAGCCCCAGCATTTT. It is translated as CASSLVSRLRDNQPQHF.

The chain has TRBV18 and TRBJ2-5; D remains unclear. CDR3 length: 12 amino acids. Germline-derived CDR1 and CDR2 are KGHSH and LQKENI. The V end lost 0 bases, the J end lost 4 bases, and 3 bases lay between the germline ends. The CDR3: CASSPPGETQYF. The CDR3 coding sequence is TGTGCCAGCTCACCACCGGGAGAGACCCAGTACTTC. Full variable domain (remainder filled in from reference TRBV18 and TRBJ2-5): NAGVMQNPRHLVRRRGQEARLRCSPMKGHSHVYWYRQLPEEGLKFMVYLQKENIIDESGMPKERFSAEFPKEGPSILRIQQVVRGDSAAYFCASSPPGETQYFGPGTRLLVL.

This clonotype was seen only a few times. The chain uses TRBV6-1 and TRBJ2-1; TRBD2 aligns across 7 bases. V shed 6 bases, J shed 8 bases, and the junction held 10 bases outside the gene matches. Germline CDR1 MNHNS, CDR2 SASEGT. The CDR3 sequence is 14 residues long. CDR3: CASSRGLTSDEQFF. CDR3 nucleotides: TGTGCCAGCAGCCGGGGACTAACCTCCGATGAGCAGTTCTTC.

The gene calls are TRBV12-3 or TRBV12-4 and TRBJ1-2; 7 nucleotides align to TRBD1. The V gene end was trimmed by 10 bases and the J gene end by 6 bases; junction bases not matched to a gene: 8. The CDR3 is 12 amino acids. The CDR3 nucleotides are TGTGCCATTCCGGACAGGTCTCATGGCTACACCTTC. As protein: CAIPDRSHGYTF.